This TCR beta chain was sequenced for a study of T cell repertoires in cytomegalovirus infection. Across the whole study: Public TCR beta signature analysis indicated the presence of both CMV infection and matching HLA type.

TCRdb analysed the reads with MiXCR anew, one entry per CDR3 protein. The repertoire holds 200,000 to 250,000 distinct CDR3 sequences, 20% to 25% seen once, with approximately 18% in the top ten. Notes on the study in general: Using cumulative public TCR beta family frequency, the authors identified those who carried CMV together with the relevant HLA. Dominant in the ex vivo response were TCR beta clonotypes restricted by HLA-C and specific for CMV.

This clonotype was counted only a few times. No antigen is known for it. Trimming removed 5 bases from V and 3 bases from J; junction bases left unmatched: 9. Germline CDR1 is SGHAT and CDR2 is FQNNGV. CDR3 length equals 16 residues. Sequencing used CD8+ T cells from PBMCs. The chain combines TRBV11-2 with TRBJ2-2; 7 bases align to TRBD2. The clonotype comes from a human donor in good health (CMV status not recorded). Some clones in this sample may be carry-over from other donors' samples. CDR3 in amino acids: CASSIGEGSYTGELFF. CDR3 in DNA: TGTGCCAGCAGCATTGGGGAGGGAAGTTACACCGGGGAGCTGTTTTTT.